This TCR beta chain was recorded in a study of T cell repertoires in aging, cancer and after chemotherapy. TCR beta rearrangements were amplified from peripheral blood genomic DNA. V lost 8 bases and J lost 0, with 14 bases in between. There are 14 residues in the CDR3. Germline V lookup: CDR1 MNHEY, CDR2 SVGEGT. Remarks on this clonotype: With a much larger clone just one base away, this may be a read error.

A mixed TRB-A/B primer pool amplified rearranged TRB by multiplex touch-down PCR. TCRdb re-derived calls from the multiplex PCR reads in MiXCR, one entry per CDR3 protein. The sample carries a few thousand distinct CDR3 sequences, approximately 19% recorded once. This sequence joins TRBV6-2 or TRBV6-3 and TRBJ2-7, with D possibly TRBD1 on 5 matching bases. What was sequenced was blood. This receptor was obtained from a human donor with a solid tumor. CDR3 in DNA: TGTGCCAGCCATTGGGGCGTTGCCTCCTACGAGCAGTACTTC. Translating gives CASHWGVASYEQYF.